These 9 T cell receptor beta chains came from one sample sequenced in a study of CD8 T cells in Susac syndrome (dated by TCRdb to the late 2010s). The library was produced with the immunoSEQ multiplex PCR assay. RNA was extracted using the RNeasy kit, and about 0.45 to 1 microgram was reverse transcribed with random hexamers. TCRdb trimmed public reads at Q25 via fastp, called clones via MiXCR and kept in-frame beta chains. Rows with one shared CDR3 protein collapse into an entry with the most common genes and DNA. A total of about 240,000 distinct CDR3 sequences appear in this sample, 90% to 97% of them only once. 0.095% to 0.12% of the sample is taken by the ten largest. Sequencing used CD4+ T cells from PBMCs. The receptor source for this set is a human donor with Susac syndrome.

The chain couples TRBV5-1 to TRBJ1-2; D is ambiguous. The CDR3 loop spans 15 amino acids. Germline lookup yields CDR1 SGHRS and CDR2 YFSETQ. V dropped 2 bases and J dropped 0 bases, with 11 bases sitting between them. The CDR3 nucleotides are TGCGCCAGCAGCTTAGGATGGGAAACTAACTATGGCTACACCTTC. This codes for CASSLGWETNYGYTF.

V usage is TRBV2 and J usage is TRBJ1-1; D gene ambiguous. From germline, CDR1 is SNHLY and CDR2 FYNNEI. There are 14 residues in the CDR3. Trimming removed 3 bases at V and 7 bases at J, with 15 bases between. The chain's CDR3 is CASSEASRQGEAFF. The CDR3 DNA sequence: TGTGCCAGCAGTGAGGCCAGCCGGCAAGGTGAAGCTTTCTTT.

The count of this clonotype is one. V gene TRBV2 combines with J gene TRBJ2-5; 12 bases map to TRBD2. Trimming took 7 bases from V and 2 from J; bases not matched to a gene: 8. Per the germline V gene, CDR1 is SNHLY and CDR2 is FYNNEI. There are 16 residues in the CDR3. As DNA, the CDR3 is TGTGCCAGCAAACTTGGACTAGCGGGATCTCAAGAGACCCAGTACTTC. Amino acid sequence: CASKLGLAGSQETQYF.

This CDR3 is CASRRSGNEQFF. The CDR3 nucleotides are TGTGCCAGCCGTCGGTCTGGGAATGAGCAGTTCTTC. The chain employs TRBV12-3 or TRBV12-4 and TRBJ2-1; D is undetermined. The CDR3 is made up of 12 amino acids. V was shortened by 8 bases and J by 7 bases, with 12 bases between the two germline ends.

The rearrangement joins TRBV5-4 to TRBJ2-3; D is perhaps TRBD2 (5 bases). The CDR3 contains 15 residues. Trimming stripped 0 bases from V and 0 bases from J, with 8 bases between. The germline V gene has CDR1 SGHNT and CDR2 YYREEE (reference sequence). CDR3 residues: CASSLAPGSTDTQYF. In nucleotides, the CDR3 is TGTGCCAGCAGCTTGGCCCCGGGAAGCACAGATACGCAGTATTTT.

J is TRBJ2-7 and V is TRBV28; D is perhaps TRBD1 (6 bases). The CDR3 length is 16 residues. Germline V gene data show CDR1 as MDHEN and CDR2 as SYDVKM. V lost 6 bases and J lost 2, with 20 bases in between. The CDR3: CASRVSRQASPYEQYF. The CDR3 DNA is TGTGCCAGCAGAGTCTCACGACAGGCGTCGCCCTACGAGCAGTACTTC.

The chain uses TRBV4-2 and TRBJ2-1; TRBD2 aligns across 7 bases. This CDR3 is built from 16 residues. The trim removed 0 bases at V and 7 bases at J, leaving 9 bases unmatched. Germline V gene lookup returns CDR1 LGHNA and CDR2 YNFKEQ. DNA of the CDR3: TGTGCCAGCAGCCAAGATGGGTGGACTAGGGTAAATGAGCAGTTCTTC. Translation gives CASSQDGWTRVNEQFF.

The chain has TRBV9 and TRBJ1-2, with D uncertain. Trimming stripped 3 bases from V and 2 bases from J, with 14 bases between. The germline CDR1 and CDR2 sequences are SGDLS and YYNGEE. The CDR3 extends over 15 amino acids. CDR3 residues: CASSESTQENYGYTF. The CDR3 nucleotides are TGTGCCAGCAGCGAGTCCACTCAGGAGAACTATGGCTACACCTTC.

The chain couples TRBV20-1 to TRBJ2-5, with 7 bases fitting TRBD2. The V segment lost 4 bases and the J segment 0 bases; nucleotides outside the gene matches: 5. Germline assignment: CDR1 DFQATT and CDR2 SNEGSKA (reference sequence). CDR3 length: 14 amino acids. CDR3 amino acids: CSATSGYYQETQYF. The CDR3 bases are TGCAGTGCTACTAGCGGATATTACCAAGAGACCCAGTACTTC.